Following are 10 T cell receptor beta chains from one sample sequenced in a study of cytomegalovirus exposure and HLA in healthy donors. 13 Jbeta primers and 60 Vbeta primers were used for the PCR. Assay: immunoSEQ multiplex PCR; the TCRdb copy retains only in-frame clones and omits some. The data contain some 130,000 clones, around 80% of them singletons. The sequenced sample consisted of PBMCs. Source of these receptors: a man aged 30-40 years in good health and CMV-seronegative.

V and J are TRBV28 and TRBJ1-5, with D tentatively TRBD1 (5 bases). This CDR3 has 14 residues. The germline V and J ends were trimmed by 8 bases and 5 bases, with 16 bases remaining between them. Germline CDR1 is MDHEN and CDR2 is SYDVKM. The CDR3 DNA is TGTGCCAGCGCATCGGGCAGGGCCTATCAGCCCCAGCATTTT. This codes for CASASGRAYQPQHF.

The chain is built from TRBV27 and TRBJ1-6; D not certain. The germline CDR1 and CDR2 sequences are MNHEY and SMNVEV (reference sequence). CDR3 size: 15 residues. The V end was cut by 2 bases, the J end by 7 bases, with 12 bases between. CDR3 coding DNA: TGTGCCAGCAGTTTAAGCCCCTCTTGGAATTCACCCCTCCACTTT. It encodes CASSLSPSWNSPLHF.

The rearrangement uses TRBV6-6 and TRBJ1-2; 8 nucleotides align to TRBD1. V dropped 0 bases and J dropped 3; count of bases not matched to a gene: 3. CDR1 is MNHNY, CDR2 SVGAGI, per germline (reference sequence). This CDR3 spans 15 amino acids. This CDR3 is CASSYSPGGDYGYTF. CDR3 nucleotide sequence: TGTGCCAGCAGTTACTCTCCAGGGGGCGACTATGGCTACACCTTC.

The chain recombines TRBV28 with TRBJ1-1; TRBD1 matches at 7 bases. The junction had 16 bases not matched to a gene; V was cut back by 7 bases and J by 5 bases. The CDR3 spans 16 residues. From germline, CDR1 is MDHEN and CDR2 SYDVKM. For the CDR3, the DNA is TGTGCCAGCACCGCTGAAACAGGGGAGACGGCTACTGAAGCTTTCTTT. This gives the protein CASTAETGETATEAFF.

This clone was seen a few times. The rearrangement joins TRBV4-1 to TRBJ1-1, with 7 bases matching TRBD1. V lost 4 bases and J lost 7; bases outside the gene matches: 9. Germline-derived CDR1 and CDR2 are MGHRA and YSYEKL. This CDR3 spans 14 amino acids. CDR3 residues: CASSLSPGQREAFF. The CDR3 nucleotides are TGCGCCAGCAGCCTCAGTCCGGGACAGCGTGAAGCTTTCTTT.

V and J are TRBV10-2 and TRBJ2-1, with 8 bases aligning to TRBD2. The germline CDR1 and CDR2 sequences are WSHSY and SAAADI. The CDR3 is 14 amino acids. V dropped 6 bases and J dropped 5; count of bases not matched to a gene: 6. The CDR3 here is CASSLQLADNEQFF. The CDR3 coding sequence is TGCGCCAGCAGCCTACAACTAGCGGACAATGAGCAGTTCTTC.

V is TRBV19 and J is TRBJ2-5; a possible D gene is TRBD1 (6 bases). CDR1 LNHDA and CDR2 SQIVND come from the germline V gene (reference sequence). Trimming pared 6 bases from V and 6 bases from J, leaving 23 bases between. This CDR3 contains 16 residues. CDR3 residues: CASRGGTAGGIQTQYF. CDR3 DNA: TGTGCCAGTAGAGGGGGAACGGCCGGAGGCATACAGACCCAGTACTTC.

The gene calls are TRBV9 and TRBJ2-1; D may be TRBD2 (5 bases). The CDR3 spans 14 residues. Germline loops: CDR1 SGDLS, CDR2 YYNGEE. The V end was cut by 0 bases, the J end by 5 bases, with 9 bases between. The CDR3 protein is CASSVAGTNNEQFF. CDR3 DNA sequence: TGTGCCAGCAGCGTAGCGGGAACAAACAATGAGCAGTTCTTC.

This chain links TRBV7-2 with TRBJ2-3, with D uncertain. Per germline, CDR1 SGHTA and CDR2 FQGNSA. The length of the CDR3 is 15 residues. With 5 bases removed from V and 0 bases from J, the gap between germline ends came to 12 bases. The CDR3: CASSAQISSTDTQYF. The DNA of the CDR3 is TGTGCCAGCAGCGCGCAAATTTCTAGCACAGATACGCAGTATTTT.

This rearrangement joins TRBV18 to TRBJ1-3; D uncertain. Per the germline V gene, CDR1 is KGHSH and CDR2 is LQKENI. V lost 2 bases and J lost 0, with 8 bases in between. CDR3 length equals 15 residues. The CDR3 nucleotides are TGTGCCAGCTCACCAGGTTGGGCCTCTGGAAACACCATATATTTT. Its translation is CASSPGWASGNTIYF. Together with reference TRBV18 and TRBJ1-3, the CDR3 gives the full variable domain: NAGVMQNPRHLVRRRGQEARLRCSPMKGHSHVYWYRQLPEEGLKFMVYLQKENIIDESGMPKERFSAEFPKEGPSILRIQQVVRGDSAAYFCASSPGWASGNTIYFGEGSWLTVV.